The 10 T cell receptor beta chains reported below all come from one sample, sequenced in a study of Ad26.COV2.S vaccination and SARS-CoV-2 variants. Profiling relied on immunoSEQ multiplex PCR, and the TCRdb table lists in-frame clones only, not all of them. This sample has 360,000 or so clones, with around 90% found just once. The treatment denotes: over 15 received Ad26.COV2.S at low or high dose, single or two shots; five or six received placebo; per-sample allocation not given. Collection of samples fell on day 63 after the first vaccine or placebo injection. This specimen consisted of peripheral blood, obtained in a trial of Ad26.COV2.S vaccine versus placebo. Every receptor here comes from a person aged 18-60 years who received the Ad26.COV2.S COVID-19 vaccine or a placebo.

The chain recombines TRBV5-4 with TRBJ2-1; TRBD2 matches 8 bases. The CDR3 spans 15 residues. J lost 4 bases, V lost 0 bases, and 3 bases had no gene match. From germline, CDR1 is SGHNT and CDR2 YYREEE (reference sequence). This CDR3 reads CASSLVRGGYNEQFF. The CDR3 bases are TGTGCCAGCAGCTTGGTACGGGGGGGGTACAATGAGCAGTTCTTC.

CDR3 nucleotide sequence: TGCGCCAGCAGCCTGGGACCCGAGAGCGGGCAGTACTTC. This sequence encodes CASSLGPESGQYF. The chain has TRBV4-3 and TRBJ2-7; D tentatively reads TRBD1 or TRBD2 (5 bases each). Trimming pared 4 bases from V and 9 bases from J, leaving 16 bases between. The CDR3 runs to 13 residues. Germline CDR1 LGHNA, CDR2 YSLEER.

CDR3 in DNA: TGCGCCAGCGGGCCGGGACAGGGTAACACTGAAGCTTTCTTT. This translates into CASGPGQGNTEAFF. This rearrangement joins TRBV5-1 to TRBJ1-1, with TRBD1 matching 9 bases. Per the germline V gene, CDR1 is SGHRS and CDR2 is YFSETQ. The CDR3 is 14 residues long. Losses at the gene ends were 7 bases for V and 2 bases for J; bases not matched to a gene: 6.

In regard to this clone: This sample includes further DNA sequences coding for the same CDR3. The V and J genes are TRBV5-8 and TRBJ2-6; D uncertain. V lost 2 bases to trimming and J lost 0 bases, with 9 bases between them. CDR3 length: 16 amino acids. From germline, CDR1 is SGHTS and CDR2 YDEGEE. The CDR3 reads CASSFFQGSGANVLTF. Here the CDR3 DNA reads TGTGCCAGCAGCTTCTTTCAAGGCTCTGGGGCCAACGTCCTGACTTTC.

J is TRBJ2-7 and V is TRBV6-5; 8 positions match TRBD1. This CDR3 comprises 13 residues. J gave up 3 bases and V 6 bases, and 4 bases lay outside the gene matches. CDR1 is MNHEY and CDR2 is SVGAGI in the germline V gene. CDR3 in amino acids: CASRATGVYEQYF. CDR3 in DNA: TGTGCCAGCAGGGCGACAGGGGTCTACGAGCAGTACTTC.

This chain joins TRBV5-1 and TRBJ2-1; D ambiguous. CDR1 and CDR2 (germline): SGHRS, YFSETQ. V lost 4 bases to trimming and J lost 5 bases, with 4 bases between them. The CDR3 totals 11 residues. CDR3 residues: CASSGDNEQFF. CDR3 coding DNA: TGCGCCAGCAGCGGAGACAATGAGCAGTTCTTC. The full variable domain, rest sourced from reference TRBV5-1 and TRBJ2-1, is KAGVTQTPRYLIKTRGQQVTLSCSPISGHRSVSWYQQTPGQGLQFLFEYFSETQRNKGNFPGRFSGRQFSNSRSEMNVSTLELGDSALYLCASSGDNEQFFGPGTRLTVL.

This rearrangement joins TRBV30 to TRBJ2-7; 8 bases are a match to TRBD2. The CDR3 is 14 amino acids. V lost 0 bases and J lost 1; bases outside the gene matches: 2. The germline V gene encodes CDR1 GTSNPN and CDR2 SVGIG (reference sequence). CDR3 loop: CAWSVLAGSYEQYF. The CDR3 DNA follows: TGTGCCTGGAGTGTTTTAGCGGGGTCCTACGAGCAGTACTTC.

This clone was recorded only once. The chain couples TRBV5-1 to TRBJ2-5, with a possible D match to TRBD2 (6 bases). This CDR3 comprises 13 residues. Germline CDR1 and CDR2: SGHRS and YFSETQ. Trimming left V 2 bases short and J 4 bases short, with 9 bases between. The CDR3 DNA is TGCGCCAGCAGCTTTAGGCGGGGAGAGACCCAGTACTTC. It encodes CASSFRRGETQYF.

This clone was recorded once. The chain is built from TRBV5-8 and TRBJ2-2, with D perhaps matching TRBD2 (5 bases). In germline, CDR1 is SGHTS, CDR2 YDEGEE. Trimming left V 3 bases short and J 1 base short, with 10 bases between. The CDR3 length is 15 residues. This CDR3 reads CASSSGILNTGELFF. In DNA form, the CDR3 reads TGTGCCAGCAGCTCCGGGATCCTGAACACCGGGGAGCTGTTTTTT. The entire variable domain, with the rest obtained from reference TRBV5-8 and TRBJ2-2, is as follows: EAGVTQSPTHLIKTRGQQATLRCSPISGHTSVYWYQQALGLGLQFLLWYDEGEERNRGNFPPRFSGRQFPNYSSELNVNALELEDSALYLCASSSGILNTGELFFGEGSRLTVL.

This rearrangement joins TRBV3-1 (or the pseudogene TRBV3-2) to TRBJ1-1, with D maybe TRBD1 (6 bases). V shed 10 bases and J shed 2 bases, with 14 bases lying between them. The CDR3 contains 13 residues. Germline-derived CDR1 and CDR2 are LGHDT and YNNKEL (reference sequence). The CDR3 DNA reads TGTGCCACCCAACAGGGATCTAACACTGAAGCTTTCTTT. This codes for CATQQGSNTEAFF.